Listed below are T cell receptor beta chains from one sample, sequenced in a study of shared clonotypes between healthy human individuals. Using immunoSEQ multiplex PCR, the repertoire was profiled, and TCRdb retains in-frame clones only, with some absent. The profile shows some 1.1 million clones, roughly 77% of them singletons. The sequencing sample was made of memory CD4+ T cells from PBMCs. The receptors derive from a man between 18 and 29 years old in good health. Some clones in this sample may be carry-over from other donors' samples. The CDR3 runs from the conserved cysteine through the conserved F or W. A D gene is named only where the DNA matches it firmly. Only part of the rows carry a size: once, few, many, or a class if the clone is expanded.

J gene | V gene | clone size | D gene | CDR3 DNA | CDR3 protein
TRBJ1-4 | TRBV2 | . | . | TGTGCCAGCATCCCCGGGAATCATGAAAAACTGTTTTTT | CASIPGNHEKLFF
TRBJ1-2 | TRBV30 | . | . | TGTGCCTGGAGTATCTGGGGAGGCTATGGCTACACCTTC | CAWSIWGGYGYTF
TRBJ2-3 | TRBV5-8 | . | TRBD2 | TGTGCCAGCAGCTTTTTAGCGGGAGGGCCGACAGATACGCAGTATTTT | CASSFLAGGPTDTQYF
TRBJ2-1 | TRBV7-9 | once | . | TGTGCCAGCAGCTTATCGGAGAGGGTAGGGCAGTTCTTC | CASSLSERVGQFF
TRBJ2-3 | TRBV29-1 | . | . | TGCAGCGTTGAGGTAGGGGGCACAGATACGCAGTATTTT | CSVEVGGTDTQYF
TRBJ2-7 | TRBV10-3 | . | TRBD1 | TGTGCCATCAGCATCCCGGGACAGAGCTTCTACGAGCAGTACTTC | CAISIPGQSFYEQYF
TRBJ1-5 | TRBV2 | . | TRBD1 | TGTGCCAGCAGCCTGGGACAGGGGAACAATCAGCCCCAGCATTTT | CASSLGQGNNQPQHF
TRBJ2-1 | TRBV5-6 | . | TRBD2 | TGTGCCAGCAGCCGTCCCCCGGGAGGGTACAATGAGCAGTTCTTC | CASSRPPGGYNEQFF
TRBJ1-5 | TRBV15 | . | . | TGTGCCACCAGCAGGGAAGCCGGGACGCCCCAGCATTTT | CATSREAGTPQHF
TRBJ2-5 | TRBV2 | . | . | TGTGCCAGCAGCCTGAAGAGAACGGAGCAGTACTTC | CASSLKRTEQYF
TRBJ2-1 | TRBV29-1 | many | TRBD2 | TGCAGCGTTGTACCGGGACTAGCGGGAGTCTATGAGCAGTTCTTC | CSVVPGLAGVYEQFF
TRBJ2-2 | TRBV7-2 | . | TRBD2 | TGTGCCAGCAGTCCTAGCGGATACACCGGGGAGCTGTTTTTT | CASSPSGYTGELFF
TRBJ1-1 | TRBV15 | once | . | TGTGCCACCAGCAGACGGCCCCTCGACACGGGGACTGAAGCTTTCTTT | CATSRRPLDTGTEAFF
TRBJ1-5 | TRBV7-2 | . | . | TGTGCCAGCAGCTCCCAGGGAGGCGCGGGCAATCAGCCCCAGCATTTT | CASSSQGGAGNQPQHF
TRBJ1-1 | TRBV25-1 | few | . | TGTGCCAGCAGCCCGAGACGGGGCACTGAAGCTTTCTTT | CASSPRRGTEAFF
TRBJ1-3 | TRBV9 | . | . | TGTGCCAGCAGCGCGCAGGACTCTGGAAACACCATATATTTT | CASSAQDSGNTIYF
TRBJ1-2 | TRBV27 | . | . | TGTGCCAGCTCCCGGTGGGGGGGTTATGGCTACACCTTC | CASSRWGGYGYTF
TRBJ2-7 | TRBV5-1 | once | . | TGCGCCAGCAGCTTTACCTCCGGGCCACACGGCTACGAGCAGTACTTC | CASSFTSGPHGYEQYF
TRBJ1-1 | TRBV11-2 | . | . | TGTGCCAGCAGCTTGACGGGGCTCGCCTCAGGGACTGAAGCTTTCTTT | CASSLTGLASGTEAFF
TRBJ2-1 | TRBV4-1 | . | . | TGCGCCAGCAGCCAGCCTCTTAGCGGAGCGAAGAATGAGCAGTTCTTC | CASSQPLSGAKNEQFF
TRBJ2-5 | TRBV4-3 | . | . | TGCGCCAGCAGCCAAGAGACCACTTGGGGGGAGACCCAGTACTTC | CASSQETTWGETQYF
TRBJ1-4 | TRBV6-1 | few | . | TGTGCCAGCAGTGAAGTCCCAACTAATGAAAAACTGTTTTTT | CASSEVPTNEKLFF
TRBJ2-3 | TRBV27 | . | . | TGTGCCAGCAGTTTTGAGGGGTTAGATACGCAGTATTTT | CASSFEGLDTQYF
TRBJ2-7 | TRBV6-5 | . | TRBD1 | TGTGCCATCAGCCGGGACAGGGGCTACGAGCAGTACTTC | CAISRDRGYEQYF
TRBJ2-3 | TRBV2 | few | . | TGTGCCAGCAGCGCAGGGGTTGGTACGCAGTATTTT | CASSAGVGTQYF
TRBJ1-1 | TRBV5-1 | . | . | TGCGCCAGCAGCCAGTTAGGACAGAACACTGAAGCTTTCTTT | CASSQLGQNTEAFF
TRBJ2-1 | TRBV6-5 | . | . | TGTGCCAGCAGTTACTCAGGCTTGTATGAGCAGTTCTTC | CASSYSGLYEQFF
TRBJ2-7 | TRBV6-5 | . | . | TGTGCCAGCAGTGGAGACTTCTACGAGCAGTACTTC | CASSGDFYEQYF
TRBJ2-6 | TRBV29-1 | . | . | TGCAGCGTTGGACAGACCTACTCTGGGGCCAACGTCCTGACTTTC | CSVGQTYSGANVLTF
TRBJ2-5 | TRBV7-2 | . | . | TGTGCCAGCAGCCGCTCTTCTCAAGAGACCCAGTACTTC | CASSRSSQETQYF
TRBJ2-2 | TRBV5-4 | . | TRBD1 | TGTGCCAGCAGCTCCTGGACAGGGGGCGGGTCCGGGGAGCTGTTTTTT | CASSSWTGGGSGELFF
TRBJ2-3 | TRBV20-1 | . | . | TGCAGTGCTCCCACAACGTATACGCAGTATTTT | CSAPTTYTQYF
TRBJ2-7 | TRBV19 | . | TRBD1 | TGTGCCAGTAGTATAGGGACAGGGTTCCACGAGCAGTACTTC | CASSIGTGFHEQYF
TRBJ2-7 | TRBV10-3 | . | . | TGTGCCATCTCACGTTCGATCCGGGACGGTACCTACGAGCAGTACTTC | CAISRSIRDGTYEQYF
TRBJ1-3 | TRBV30 | . | TRBD1 | TGTGCCTGGAACCGGGACAGGGGATCTGGAAACACCATATATTTT | CAWNRDRGSGNTIYF
TRBJ2-5 | TRBV6-5 | . | TRBD1 | TGTGCCAGCAGTCCCCGACAGGGAGAGACCCAGTACTTC | CASSPRQGETQYF
TRBJ2-7 | TRBV13 | once | . | TGTGCCAGCAGCCGAAGGACCGGGGACTCCTACGAGCAGTACTTC | CASSRRTGDSYEQYF
TRBJ2-1 | TRBV5-4 | . | . | TGTGCCAGCAGCTTAGGAAGGCTAGTGGAGTTCTTC | CASSLGRLVEFF
TRBJ2-7 | TRBV6-5 | . | . | TGTGCCAGCAGTTACGGGGGGGGGCTCCACGAGCAGTACTTC | CASSYGGGLHEQYF
TRBJ2-5 | TRBV5-1 | . | . | TGCGCCAGCAGCTTGGAAGGGACTCCGGAATGGGAGACCCAGTACTTC | CASSLEGTPEWETQYF
TRBJ2-1 | TRBV19 | . | TRBD2 | TGTGCCAGTAGGGGACTAGCGGGAGTATACAATGAGCAGTTCTTC | CASRGLAGVYNEQFF
TRBJ2-5 | TRBV5-1 | few | TRBD2 | TGCGCCAGCAGCTTGGAAGGGGGCTGGACTAGCGGGAGAGAGACCCAGTACTTC | CASSLEGGWTSGRETQYF
TRBJ2-7 | TRBV6-5 | . | TRBD1 | TGTGCCAGCAGGGGGGACAGCTACGAGCAGTACTTC | CASRGDSYEQYF
TRBJ2-7 | TRBV5-1 | . | . | TGCGCCAGCAGCTGGACTGGCTCCTACGAGCAGTACTTC | CASSWTGSYEQYF
TRBJ1-4 | TRBV11-2 | . | . | TGTGCCAGCAGCTTCCCGGGGATAGGCACTAATGAAAAACTGTTTTTT | CASSFPGIGTNEKLFF
TRBJ2-7 | TRBV5-1 | . | . | TGCGCCAGCAGCAACCTCGGCTCCTACGAGCAGTACTTC | CASSNLGSYEQYF